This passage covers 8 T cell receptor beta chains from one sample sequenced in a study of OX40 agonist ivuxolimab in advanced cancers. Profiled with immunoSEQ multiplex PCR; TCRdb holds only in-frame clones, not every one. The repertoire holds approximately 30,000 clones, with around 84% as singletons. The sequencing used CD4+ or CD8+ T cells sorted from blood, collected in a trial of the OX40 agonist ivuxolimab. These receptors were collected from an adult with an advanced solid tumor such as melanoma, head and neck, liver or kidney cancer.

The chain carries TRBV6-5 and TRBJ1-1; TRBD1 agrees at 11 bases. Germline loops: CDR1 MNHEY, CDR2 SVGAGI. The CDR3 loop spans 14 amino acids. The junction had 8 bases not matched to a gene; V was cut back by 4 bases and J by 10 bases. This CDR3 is CASSFGTGGLGAFF. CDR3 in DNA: TGTGCCAGCAGTTTCGGGACAGGGGGATTGGGAGCTTTCTTT.

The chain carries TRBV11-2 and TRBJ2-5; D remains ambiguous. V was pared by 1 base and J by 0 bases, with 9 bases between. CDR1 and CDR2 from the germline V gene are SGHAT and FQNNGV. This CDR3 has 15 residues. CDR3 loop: CASSLGMADQETQYF. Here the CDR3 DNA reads TGTGCCAGCAGCTTAGGAATGGCGGACCAAGAGACCCAGTACTTC.

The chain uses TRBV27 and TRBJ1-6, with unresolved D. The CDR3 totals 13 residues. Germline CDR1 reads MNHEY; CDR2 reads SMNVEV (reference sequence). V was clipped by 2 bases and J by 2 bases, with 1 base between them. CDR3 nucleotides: TGTGCCAGCAGTTTAGCCTATAATTCACCCCTCCACTTT. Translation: CASSLAYNSPLHF.

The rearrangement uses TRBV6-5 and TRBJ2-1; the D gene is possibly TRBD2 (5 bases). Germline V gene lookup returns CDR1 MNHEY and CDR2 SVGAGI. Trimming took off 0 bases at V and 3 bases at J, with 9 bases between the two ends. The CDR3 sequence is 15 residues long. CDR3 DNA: TGTGCCAGCAGTTACTCGCCGGGGATCTACAATGAGCAGTTCTTC. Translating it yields CASSYSPGIYNEQFF.

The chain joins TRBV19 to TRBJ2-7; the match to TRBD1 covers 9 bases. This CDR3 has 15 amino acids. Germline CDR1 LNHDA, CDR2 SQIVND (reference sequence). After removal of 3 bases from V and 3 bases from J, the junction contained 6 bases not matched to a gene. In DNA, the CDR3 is TGTGCCAGTAGTATTGGGACAGGGTTCCTCTACGAGCAGTACTTC. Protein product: CASSIGTGFLYEQYF.

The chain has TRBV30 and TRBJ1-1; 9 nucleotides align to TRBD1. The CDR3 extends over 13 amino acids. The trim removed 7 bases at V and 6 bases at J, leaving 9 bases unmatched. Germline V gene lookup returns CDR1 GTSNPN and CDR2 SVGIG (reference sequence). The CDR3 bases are TGTGCCTCCGGGACAGGGCCGTCCGCTGAAGCTTTCTTT. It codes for CASGTGPSAEAFF.

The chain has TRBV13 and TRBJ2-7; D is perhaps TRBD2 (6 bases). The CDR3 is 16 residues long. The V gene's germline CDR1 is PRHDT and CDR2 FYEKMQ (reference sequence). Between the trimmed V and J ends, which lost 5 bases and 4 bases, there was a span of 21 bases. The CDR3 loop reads CASSRVAGSSLYEQYF. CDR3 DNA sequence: TGTGCCAGCAGCCGGGTGGCGGGATCCTCCCTTTACGAGCAGTACTTC.

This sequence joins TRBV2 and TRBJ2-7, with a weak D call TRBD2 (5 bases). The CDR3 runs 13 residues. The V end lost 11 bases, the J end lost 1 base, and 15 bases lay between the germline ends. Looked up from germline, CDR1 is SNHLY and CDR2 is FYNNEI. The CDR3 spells CAPTEADSYEQYF. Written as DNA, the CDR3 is TGTGCCCCTACGGAGGCAGATTCCTACGAGCAGTACTTC.